This T cell receptor beta chain originates from a study of cytomegalovirus exposure and HLA in healthy donors. The length of the CDR3 is 14 residues. Germline CDR1 is SGHNT and CDR2 is YENEEA. Trimming cost V 5 bases and J 0 bases, with 10 bases left between them. With regard to this clone: Its antigen is undetermined.

Sequencing was performed with immunoSEQ multiplex PCR; in TCRdb, only in-frame clones are kept and a portion is missing. Of about 260,000 clones listed, about nine tenths were seen once; the top ten hold under 4%. Study-wide findings and caveats: There were fewer than 200 TCR beta chains listed as cytomegalovirus-associated.

The TCR comes from a young woman in good health and CMV-seronegative. J is TRBJ1-1 and V is TRBV11-3; D possibly corresponds to TRBD1 (5 bases). Sequencing used PBMCs. The CDR3 DNA follows: TGTGCCAGCAGCCCGAACAGGATGAACACTGAAGCTTTCTTT. The encoded protein is CASSPNRMNTEAFF.